Below are 21 T cell receptor beta chains sequenced from a single sample in a study of blood T cell repertoires in COVID-19. This table comes from immunoSEQ multiplex PCR, and its TCRdb copy is limited to in-frame clones, with some not included. The sample lists a few hundred thousand clones, approximately 86% seen once, with roughly 2.3% in the top ten. Sample: peripheral blood. The receptors originated from a man younger than 30 with active or convalescent COVID-19.

The chain links TRBV27 to TRBJ2-1; TRBD2 matches at 13 bases. The germline V gene has CDR1 MNHEY and CDR2 SMNVEV (reference sequence). The CDR3 consists of 14 residues. V lost 9 bases, J lost 7 bases, and 6 bases stayed unmatched. CDR3 sequence: CASTGLAGDNEQFF. The CDR3 DNA reads as TGTGCCAGTACCGGACTAGCGGGAGATAATGAGCAGTTCTTC.

CDR3 nucleotide sequence: TGCGCCAGCACGGCGGGAGGGCCGGGGGAGCAGTACTTC. Amino acids: CASTAGGPGEQYF. V usage is TRBV10-1 and J usage is TRBJ2-7, with TRBD2 matching over 9 bases. V was pared by 7 bases and J by 7 bases, with 8 bases of the junction left unmatched. The CDR3 extends over 13 amino acids. Germline values: CDR1 WNHNN, CDR2 SYGVQD (reference sequence).

The rearrangement uses TRBV3-1 (or the pseudogene TRBV3-2) and TRBJ2-4, with TRBD1 matching 12 bases. The germline CDR1 and CDR2 sequences are LGHDT and YNNKEL (reference sequence). The CDR3 is made up of 19 amino acids. The junction had 10 bases not matched to a gene; V was cut back by 1 base and J by 3 bases. DNA of the CDR3: TGTGCCAGCAGCCAAGGGGACAGGGGGCGCCCGGGTAACAAAAACATTCAGTACTTC. It codes for CASSQGDRGRPGNKNIQYF.

The chain uses TRBV18 and TRBJ2-7; TRBD1 agrees at 7 bases. CDR3 length: 15 residues. Germline V gene data show CDR1 as KGHSH and CDR2 as LQKENI. The V and J ends lost 0 bases and 3 bases, in that order; junction bases with no gene match: 5. The DNA of the CDR3 is TGTGCCAGCTCACCACCGAACAGGGGAGTCTACGAGCAGTACTTC. Protein product: CASSPPNRGVYEQYF.

The J gene is TRBJ2-7, the V gene TRBV2; 7 bases fit TRBD2. CDR1 and CDR2 from the germline V gene are SNHLY and FYNNEI. The CDR3 covers 14 residues. V lost 6 bases, J lost 0 bases, and 5 bases stayed unmatched. The CDR3 DNA sequence: TGTGCCAGCAGGTCCGGGACTACCTCCTACGAGCAGTACTTC. Protein product: CASRSGTTSYEQYF. Based on the CDR3 plus reference TRBV2 and TRBJ2-7, the full variable domain is EPEVTQTPSHQVTQMGQEVILRCVPISNHLYFYWYRQILGQKVEFLVSFYNNEISEKSEIFDDQFSVERPDGSNFTLKIRSTKLEDSAMYFCASRSGTTSYEQYFGPGTRLTVT.

J is TRBJ2-7 and V is TRBV28; D remains ambiguous. The V gene's germline CDR1 is MDHEN and CDR2 SYDVKM. V was cut by 2 bases and J by 5 bases, with 4 bases left in between. This CDR3 is 11 amino acids long. The CDR3 DNA reads as TGTGCCAGCAGTTTACGCGACGAGCAGTACTTC. It encodes CASSLRDEQYF.

This chain uses TRBV5-6 with TRBJ1-1; D is ambiguous. Germline CDR1 reads SGHDT; CDR2 reads YYEEEE. The CDR3 runs 14 residues. V lost 7 bases and J 1 base, leaving 14 bases between the germline ends. CDR3 sequence (DNA): TGTGCCAGCGGCGGAGGGCAGACGAACACTGAAGCTTTCTTT. The encoded protein is CASGGGQTNTEAFF.

This rearrangement joins TRBV10-2 to TRBJ2-7, with 10 bases fitting TRBD2. The germline V gene has CDR1 WSHSY and CDR2 SAAADI. Trimming removed 3 bases from V and 1 base from J; junction bases left unmatched: 6. The CDR3 covers 16 residues. The CDR3 loop reads CASSEGLAGASYEQYF. The CDR3 bases are TGCGCCAGCAGTGAAGGGCTAGCGGGGGCATCCTACGAGCAGTACTTC.

The CDR3 region is CATSRDSGGVQPQHF. DNA of the CDR3: TGTGCCACCAGCAGAGATTCGGGGGGCGTTCAGCCCCAGCATTTT. This chain uses TRBV15 with TRBJ1-5; the D gene is possibly TRBD1 (6 bases). Germline V gene sequence: CDR1 LNHNV, CDR2 YYDKDF (reference sequence). This CDR3 has 15 residues. Trimming left V 0 bases short and J 6 bases short, with 12 bases between.

This chain uses TRBV27 with TRBJ1-1, with 7 bases lining up with TRBD1. There are 14 residues in the CDR3. V gave up 6 bases and J gave up 2 bases; unmatched junction bases: 6. CDR1 is MNHEY and CDR2 is SMNVEV in the germline V gene (reference sequence). Written as DNA, the CDR3 is TGTGCCAGCAGCGTGACAGGGCCCAACACTGAAGCTTTCTTT. Its translation: CASSVTGPNTEAFF.

The rearrangement uses TRBV5-1 and TRBJ1-6; 7 nucleotides agree with TRBD1. CDR1 is SGHRS, CDR2 YFSETQ, per germline. V shed 4 bases, J shed 14 bases, and the junction held 24 bases outside the gene matches. The CDR3 is 18 amino acids. CDR3 sequence reads: CASSPGTARGKDYRTLHF. The CDR3 DNA reads as TGCGCCAGCAGCCCTGGGACAGCCCGCGGGAAGGATTATAGGACCCTCCACTTT.

The chain has TRBV3-1 (or the pseudogene TRBV3-2) and TRBJ1-1, with D perhaps TRBD1 (5 bases). Germline CDR1 LGHDT, CDR2 YNNKEL (reference sequence). The CDR3 totals 15 residues. Deletions cut 0 bases from V and 3 bases from J, with 11 bases between. The CDR3 DNA reads as TGTGCCAGCAGCCAAGACAGGGTCATGGACACTGAAGCTTTCTTT. Its protein is CASSQDRVMDTEAFF.

The CDR3: CASSLTAVLGNTIYF. The CDR3 nucleotides read TGTGCCAGCAGCCTAACAGCCGTCTTAGGAAACACCATATATTTT. This chain connects TRBV13 to TRBJ1-3, with unresolved D. Trimming took 5 bases from V and 4 from J, leaving 15 bases between them. Germline V gene sequence: CDR1 PRHDT, CDR2 FYEKMQ (reference sequence). This CDR3 has 15 residues.

The V and J genes are TRBV6-5 and TRBJ1-4; perhaps TRBD1 as D (6 bases). Germline assignment: CDR1 MNHEY and CDR2 SVGAGI. V lost 0 bases and J 4 bases, leaving 9 bases between the germline ends. The CDR3 consists of 15 residues. This CDR3 reads CASSYSGRGNEKLFF. CDR3 bases: TGTGCCAGCAGTTACTCAGGCAGGGGTAATGAAAAACTGTTTTTT.

As regards this clone: Other DNA sequences in the same sample also yield this CDR3. This sequence joins TRBV28 and TRBJ2-1, with D possibly TRBD2 on 7 matching bases. This CDR3 comprises 14 residues. Trimming pared 11 bases from V and 4 bases from J, leaving 18 bases between. Germline CDR1 reads MDHEN; CDR2 reads SYDVKM. CDR3 protein: CAGGAGRGYNEQFF. The CDR3 bases are TGTGCCGGGGGGGCGGGGCGGGGGTACAATGAGCAGTTCTTC.

This chain uses TRBV7-2 with TRBJ1-3, with a tentative D call TRBD1 (5 bases). Germline V lookup: CDR1 SGHTA, CDR2 FQGNSA. V was cut by 5 bases and J by 0 bases, with 11 bases left in between. The CDR3 consists of 15 residues. DNA for the CDR3: TGTGCCAGCAGCCTACAGGTATTCTCTGGAAACACCATATATTTT. As protein: CASSLQVFSGNTIYF.

V usage is TRBV7-2 and J usage is TRBJ1-5; D is possibly TRBD1 (5 bases). Trimming left V 1 base short and J 0 bases short, with 10 bases between. CDR3 length: 16 amino acids. CDR1 is SGHTA, CDR2 FQGNSA, per germline. The DNA for the CDR3 is TGTGCCAGCAGCTTAGGGGGCAGGTCTAGCAATCAGCCCCAGCATTTT. This sequence encodes CASSLGGRSSNQPQHF.

CDR3 sequence reads: CASSDRVYNEQFF. Written as DNA, the CDR3 is TGTGCCAGCAGCGACAGGGTCTACAATGAGCAGTTCTTC. V usage is TRBV7-9 and J usage is TRBJ2-1, with TRBD1 identical over 7 bases. There are 13 residues in the CDR3. The J segment lost 3 bases and the V segment lost 5 bases, leaving 1 base of the junction unmatched. CDR1 and CDR2 (germline): SEHNR, FQNEAQ (reference sequence).

This chain links TRBV7-2 with TRBJ1-1; the D is unclear. The germline gives CDR1 SGHTA, CDR2 FQGNSA. This CDR3 is 14 amino acids long. Trimming took off 1 base at V and 8 bases at J, with 14 bases between the two ends. DNA for the CDR3: TGTGCCAGCAGCTTAGGGCCACAAGTAACCGAAGCTTTCTTT. It yields the protein CASSLGPQVTEAFF.

This clone was detected only a few times. The genes are TRBV4-1 and TRBJ1-5; 9 bases match TRBD1. Germline lookup yields CDR1 MGHRA and CDR2 YSYEKL. CDR3 size: 17 residues. Trimming took 2 bases from V and 6 from J; bases not matched to a gene: 11. CDR3 loop: CASSQQGQGSGGQPQHF. Written as DNA, the CDR3 is TGCGCCAGCAGCCAACAGGGACAGGGCAGTGGTGGTCAGCCCCAGCATTTT.

The rearrangement uses TRBV7-2 and TRBJ1-1; D not certain. CDR1 is SGHTA, CDR2 FQGNSA, per germline. The CDR3 contains 13 residues. Between the trimmed V and J ends, which lost 8 bases and 3 bases, there was a span of 13 bases. The CDR3 region is CASGAGSDTEAFF. The CDR3 DNA reads TGTGCCAGCGGCGCGGGGAGCGACACTGAAGCTTTCTTT.